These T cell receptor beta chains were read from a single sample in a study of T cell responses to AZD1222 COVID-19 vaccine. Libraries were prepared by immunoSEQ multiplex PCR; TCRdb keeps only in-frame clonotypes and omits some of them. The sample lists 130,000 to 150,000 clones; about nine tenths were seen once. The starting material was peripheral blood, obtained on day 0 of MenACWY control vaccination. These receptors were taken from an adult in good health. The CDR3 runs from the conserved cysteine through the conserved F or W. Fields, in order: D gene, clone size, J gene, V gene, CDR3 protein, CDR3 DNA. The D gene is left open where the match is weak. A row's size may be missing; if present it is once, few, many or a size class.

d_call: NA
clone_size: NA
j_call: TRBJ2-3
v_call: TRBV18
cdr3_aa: CASSPSKGDTQYF
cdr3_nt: TGTGCCAGCTCACCATCGAAGGGAGATACGCAGTATTTT

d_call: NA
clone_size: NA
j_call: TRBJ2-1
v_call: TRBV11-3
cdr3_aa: CASSFQGGYNEQFF
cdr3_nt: TGTGCCAGCAGCTTCCAGGGGGGGTACAATGAGCAGTTCTTC

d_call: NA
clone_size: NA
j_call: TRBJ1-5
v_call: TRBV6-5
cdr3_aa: CASRWGGSNQPQHF
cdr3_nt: TGTGCCAGCCGCTGGGGGGGTAGCAATCAGCCCCAGCATTTT

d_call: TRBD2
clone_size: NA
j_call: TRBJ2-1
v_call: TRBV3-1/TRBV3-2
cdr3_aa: CASSQDRGLIQQFF
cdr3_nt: TGTGCCAGCAGCCAAGATAGGGGACTAATACAGCAGTTCTTC

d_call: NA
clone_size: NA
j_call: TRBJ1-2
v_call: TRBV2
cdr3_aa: CASDRRAGNYGYTF
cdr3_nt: TGTGCCAGCGACCGTCGGGCAGGGAACTATGGCTACACCTTC

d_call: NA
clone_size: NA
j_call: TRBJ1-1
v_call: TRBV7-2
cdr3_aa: CASSLSALYGTEAFF
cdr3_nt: TGTGCCAGCAGCTTATCTGCCCTCTACGGCACTGAAGCTTTCTTT

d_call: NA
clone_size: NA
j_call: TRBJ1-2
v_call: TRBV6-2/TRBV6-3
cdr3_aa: CASSYPTARYGYTF
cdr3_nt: TGTGCCAGCAGTTACCCGACGGCCCGCTATGGCTACACCTTC

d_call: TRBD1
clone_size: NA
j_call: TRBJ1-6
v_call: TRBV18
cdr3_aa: CASSPGQGGLSPLHF
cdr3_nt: TGTGCCAGCTCACCAGGGCAGGGGGGCTTATCACCCCTCCACTTT

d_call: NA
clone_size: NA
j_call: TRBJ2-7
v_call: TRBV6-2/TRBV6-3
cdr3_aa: CASSYFMAGDYEQYF
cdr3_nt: TGTGCCAGCAGTTATTTCATGGCAGGTGACTACGAGCAGTACTTC

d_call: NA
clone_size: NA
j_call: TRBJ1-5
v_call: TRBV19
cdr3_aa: CASSGGHYSNQPQHF
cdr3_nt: TGTGCCAGTAGCGGGGGACACTATAGCAATCAGCCCCAGCATTTT

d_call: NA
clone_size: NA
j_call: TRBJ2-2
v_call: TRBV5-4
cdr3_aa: CASSLVTGTGELFF
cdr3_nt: TGTGCCAGCAGCTTGGTCACAGGGACCGGGGAGCTGTTTTTT

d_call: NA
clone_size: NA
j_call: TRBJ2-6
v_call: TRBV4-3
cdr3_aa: CASSQYLQSLSSGANVLTF
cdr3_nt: TGCGCCAGCAGCCAATATCTCCAGAGTTTGTCCTCTGGGGCCAACGTCCTGACTTTC

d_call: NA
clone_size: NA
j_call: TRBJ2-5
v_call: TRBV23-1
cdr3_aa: CASRPDVYHGETQYF
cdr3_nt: TGCGCCAGCAGACCGGACGTTTATCATGGAGAGACCCAGTACTTC

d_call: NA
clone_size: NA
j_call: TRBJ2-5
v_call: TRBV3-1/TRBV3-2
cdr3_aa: CASSHGPGGETQYF
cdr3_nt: TGTGCCAGCAGCCACGGACCTGGGGGAGAGACCCAGTACTTC

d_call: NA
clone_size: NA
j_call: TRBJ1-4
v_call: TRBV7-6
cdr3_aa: CASSPPGGEKLFF
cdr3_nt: TGTGCCAGCAGCCCCCCCGGGGGGGAAAAACTGTTTTTT

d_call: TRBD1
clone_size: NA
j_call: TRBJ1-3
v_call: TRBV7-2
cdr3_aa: CASSLDRGGNTIYF
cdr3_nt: TGTGCCAGCAGCTTAGACAGGGGAGGAAACACCATATATTTT

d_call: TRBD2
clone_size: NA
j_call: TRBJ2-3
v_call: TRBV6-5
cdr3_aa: CASILAAKTDTQYF
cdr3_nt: TGTGCCAGCATTCTAGCGGCCAAGACAGATACGCAGTATTTT

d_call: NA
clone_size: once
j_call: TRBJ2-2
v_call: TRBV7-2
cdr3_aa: CASVPRDSNTGELFF
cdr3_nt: TGTGCCAGCGTGCCCCGGGACTCGAACACCGGGGAGCTGTTTTTT

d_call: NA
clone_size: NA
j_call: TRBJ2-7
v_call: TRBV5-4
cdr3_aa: CASSFGLGHSSYEQYF
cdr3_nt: TGTGCCAGCAGCTTTGGGCTGGGACACTCTTCCTACGAGCAGTACTTC

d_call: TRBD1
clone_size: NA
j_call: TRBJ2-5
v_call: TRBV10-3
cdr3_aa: CAISDPSQGAGVVETQYF
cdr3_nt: TGTGCCATCAGTGATCCGTCTCAGGGGGCCGGGGTTGTGGAGACCCAGTACTTC

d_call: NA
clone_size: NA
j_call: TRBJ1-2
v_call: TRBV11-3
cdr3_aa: CASSLGAQVNYGYTF
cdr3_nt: TGTGCCAGCAGCTTAGGGGCACAAGTTAACTATGGCTACACCTTC

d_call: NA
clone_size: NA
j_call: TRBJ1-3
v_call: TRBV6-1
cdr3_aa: CASSEGGTGNTIYF
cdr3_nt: TGTGCCAGCAGTGAAGGGGGAACTGGAAACACCATATATTTT

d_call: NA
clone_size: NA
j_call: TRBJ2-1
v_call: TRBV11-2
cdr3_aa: CASSRGGTYEVGEQFF
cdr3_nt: TGTGCCAGCAGCCGAGGAGGGACATACGAGGTCGGCGAGCAGTTCTTC

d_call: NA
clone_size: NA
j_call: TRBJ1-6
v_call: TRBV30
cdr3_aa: CGMGTTDNSPLHF
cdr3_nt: TGTGGTATGGGGACGACGGATAATTCACCCCTCCACTTT

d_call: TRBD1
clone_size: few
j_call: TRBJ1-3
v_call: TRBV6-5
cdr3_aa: CASSYRQGNTIYF
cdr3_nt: TGTGCCAGCAGTTACAGACAGGGGAACACCATATATTTT

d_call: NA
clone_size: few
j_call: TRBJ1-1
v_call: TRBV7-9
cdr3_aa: CASSLFLRKNTEAFF
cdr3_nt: TGTGCCAGCAGCTTATTTTTAAGGAAAAACACTGAAGCTTTCTTT

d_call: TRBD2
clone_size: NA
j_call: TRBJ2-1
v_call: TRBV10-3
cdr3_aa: CATDSGGAYNEQFF
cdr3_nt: TGTGCCACCGATAGCGGGGGGGCCTACAATGAGCAGTTCTTC

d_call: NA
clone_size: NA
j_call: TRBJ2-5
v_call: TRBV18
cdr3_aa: CASSLLLASGRLGTQETQYF
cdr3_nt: TGTGCCAGCTCACTCCTACTAGCTTCGGGCCGCCTTGGGACCCAAGAGACCCAGTACTTC

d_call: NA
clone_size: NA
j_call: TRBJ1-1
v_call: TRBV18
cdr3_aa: CASSPPRHRGVDTEAFF
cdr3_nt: TGTGCCAGCTCACCACCTCGGCACAGAGGGGTGGACACTGAAGCTTTCTTT

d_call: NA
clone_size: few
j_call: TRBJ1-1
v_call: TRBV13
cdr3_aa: CASSRRWPRGENTEAFF
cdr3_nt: TGTGCCAGCAGCCGCCGCTGGCCCCGCGGGGAGAACACTGAAGCTTTCTTT

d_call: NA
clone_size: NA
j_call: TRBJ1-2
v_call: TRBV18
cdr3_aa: CASSPRTRNNYGYTF
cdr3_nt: TGTGCCAGCTCACCACGGACCAGGAATAACTATGGCTACACCTTC

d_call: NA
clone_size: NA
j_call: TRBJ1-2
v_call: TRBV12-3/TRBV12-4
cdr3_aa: CASRPDQWYGYTF
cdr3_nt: TGTGCCAGCAGACCGGACCAGTGGTATGGCTACACCTTC

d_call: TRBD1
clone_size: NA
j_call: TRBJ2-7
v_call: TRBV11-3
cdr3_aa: CASSLEDRDAEQYF
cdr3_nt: TGTGCCAGCAGCTTAGAAGACAGGGACGCCGAGCAGTACTTC

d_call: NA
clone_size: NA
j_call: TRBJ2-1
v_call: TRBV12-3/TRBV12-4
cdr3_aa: CASIIQNEQFF
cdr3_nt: TGTGCCAGCATTATCCAGAATGAGCAGTTCTTC

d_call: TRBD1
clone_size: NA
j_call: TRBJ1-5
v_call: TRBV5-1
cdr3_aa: CASSLGGGQPQHF
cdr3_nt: TGCGCCAGCAGCTTAGGGGGCGGGCAGCCCCAGCATTTT

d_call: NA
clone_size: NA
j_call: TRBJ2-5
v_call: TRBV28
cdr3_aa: CASSLAGALQETQYF
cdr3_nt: TGTGCCAGCAGTTTAGCCGGGGCATTACAAGAGACCCAGTACTTC

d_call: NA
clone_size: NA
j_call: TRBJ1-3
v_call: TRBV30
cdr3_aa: CAWSDGVFSGNTIYF
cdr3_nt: TGTGCCTGGAGTGATGGGGTTTTCTCTGGAAACACCATATATTTT

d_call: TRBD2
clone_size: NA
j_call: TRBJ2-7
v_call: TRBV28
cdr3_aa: CASSRLAGGLYEQYF
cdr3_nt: TGTGCCAGCAGTAGACTAGCGGGAGGGCTATACGAGCAGTACTTC

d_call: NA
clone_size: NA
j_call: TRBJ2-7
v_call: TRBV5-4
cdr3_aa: CASSPRYGTNIIEQYF
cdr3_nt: TGTGCCAGCAGCCCTCGGTACGGGACCAACATAATAGAGCAGTACTTC

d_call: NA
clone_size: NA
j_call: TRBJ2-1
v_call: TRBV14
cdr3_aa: CASSQGPGPGRYNEQFF
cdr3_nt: TGTGCCAGCAGCCAAGGGCCCGGGCCAGGGCGATACAATGAGCAGTTCTTC

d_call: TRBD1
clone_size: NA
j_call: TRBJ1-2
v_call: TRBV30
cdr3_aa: CAWKLDRGIFYGYTF
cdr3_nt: TGTGCCTGGAAACTGGACAGGGGAATATTCTATGGCTACACCTTC

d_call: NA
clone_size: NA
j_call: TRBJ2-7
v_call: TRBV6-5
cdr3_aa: CASSYGPDPTYEQYF
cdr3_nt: TGTGCCAGCAGTTACGGGCCGGATCCCACCTACGAGCAGTACTTC

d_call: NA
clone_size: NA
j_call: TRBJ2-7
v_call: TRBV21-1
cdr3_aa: CASRGRVYEQYF
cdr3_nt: TGTGCCAGCAGAGGCAGAGTCTACGAGCAGTACTTC

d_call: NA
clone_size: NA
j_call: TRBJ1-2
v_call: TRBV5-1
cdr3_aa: CASSVVSNYGYTF
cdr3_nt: TGCGCCAGCAGCGTAGTTTCAAACTATGGCTACACCTTC

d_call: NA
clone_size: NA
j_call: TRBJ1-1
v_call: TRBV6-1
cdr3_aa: CASSEGPGVMNTEAFF
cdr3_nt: TGTGCCAGCAGTGAAGGTCCAGGGGTCATGAACACTGAAGCTTTCTTT

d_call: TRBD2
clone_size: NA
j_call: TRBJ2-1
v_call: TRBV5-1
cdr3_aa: CASSASGIGVEQFF
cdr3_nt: TGCGCCAGCAGCGCTAGCGGGATCGGAGTTGAGCAGTTCTTC

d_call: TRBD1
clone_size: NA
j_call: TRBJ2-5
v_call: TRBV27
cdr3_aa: CASSPTGAGETQYF
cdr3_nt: TGTGCCAGCAGTCCGACAGGGGCGGGGGAGACCCAGTACTTC

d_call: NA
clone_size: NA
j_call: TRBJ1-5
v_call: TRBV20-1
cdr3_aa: CSASPNKADLHSNQPQHF
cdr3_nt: TGCAGTGCTAGTCCGAATAAGGCAGACTTGCATAGCAATCAGCCCCAGCATTTT

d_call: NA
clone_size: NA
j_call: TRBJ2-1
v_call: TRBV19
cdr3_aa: CASSILVIGNEQFF
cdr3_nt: TGTGCCAGTAGTATCTTGGTTATAGGCAATGAGCAGTTCTTC

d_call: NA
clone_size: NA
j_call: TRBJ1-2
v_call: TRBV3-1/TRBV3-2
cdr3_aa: CASSQTANYGYTF
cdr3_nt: TGTGCCAGCAGCCAAACAGCTAACTATGGCTACACCTTC

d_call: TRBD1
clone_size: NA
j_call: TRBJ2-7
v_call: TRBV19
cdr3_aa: CASRDRGYEQYF
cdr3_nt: TGTGCCAGTAGGGACAGGGGCTACGAGCAGTACTTC

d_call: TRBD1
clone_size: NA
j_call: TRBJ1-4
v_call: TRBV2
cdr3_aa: CASSEGTGGNEKLFF
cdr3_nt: TGTGCCAGCAGTGAAGGGACAGGGGGGAATGAAAAACTGTTTTTT

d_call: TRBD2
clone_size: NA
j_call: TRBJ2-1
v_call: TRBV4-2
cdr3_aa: CASSQVGTSGNEQFF
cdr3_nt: TGTGCCAGCAGCCAAGTTGGGACTAGCGGCAATGAGCAGTTCTTC

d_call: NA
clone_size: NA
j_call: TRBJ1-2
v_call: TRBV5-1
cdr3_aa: CASSLAEGTETF
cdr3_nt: TGCGCCAGCAGCTTGGCCGAGGGGACCGAAACCTTC

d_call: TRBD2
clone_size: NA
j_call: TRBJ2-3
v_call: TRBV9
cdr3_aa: CASSVGTSGGAITQYF
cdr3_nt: TGTGCCAGCAGCGTTGGGACTAGCGGGGGGGCGATTACGCAGTATTTT

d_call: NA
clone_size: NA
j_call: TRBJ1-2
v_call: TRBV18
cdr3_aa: CASSPQHTRGYTF
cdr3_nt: TGTGCCAGCTCACCGCAGCATACCCGTGGCTACACCTTC

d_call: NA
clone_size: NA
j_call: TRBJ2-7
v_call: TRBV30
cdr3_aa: CAWTPPTGRAGEQYF
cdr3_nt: TGTGCCTGGACCCCCCCGACAGGGAGGGCAGGCGAGCAGTACTTC

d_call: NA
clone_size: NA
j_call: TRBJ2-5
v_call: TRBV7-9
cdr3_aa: CASSLPVARETQYF
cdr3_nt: TGTGCCAGCAGCCTGCCGGTCGCCCGAGAGACCCAGTACTTC

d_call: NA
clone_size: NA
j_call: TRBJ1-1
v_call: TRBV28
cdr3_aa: CASSLWGEGESTLHGEAFF
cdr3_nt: TGTGCCAGCAGTTTATGGGGAGAGGGGGAGTCAACCCTGCACGGTGAAGCTTTCTTT